These 8 T cell receptor beta chains share one sample of origin, sequenced in a study of beta chain features in type 1 diabetes. Expressed TCRB transcripts were sequenced after all isolated RNA was converted to cDNA. Measured with immunoSEQ multiplex PCR; TCRdb has only the in-frame clones, and not every one. The data hold about 900,000 clones, with roughly 15% observed a single time. Sequencing was carried out using naive CD4+ T cells from blood. These TCRs come from a woman younger than 35 in good health.

This clone has more than one count but fewer than ten. The chain links TRBV9 to TRBJ2-7; D is undetermined. Trimming took off 1 base at V and 2 bases at J, with 16 bases between the two ends. CDR3 length: 16 amino acids. Germline values: CDR1 SGDLS, CDR2 YYNGEE. The CDR3 here is CASSVSPIDTAYEQYF. The CDR3 coding sequence is TGTGCCAGCAGCGTAAGCCCCATAGACACAGCCTACGAGCAGTACTTC.

The table lists this clone with a few counts. V usage is TRBV12-5 and J usage is TRBJ2-3; D gene ambiguous. Trimming pared 5 bases from V and 2 bases from J, leaving 14 bases between. The CDR3 extends over 15 amino acids. The germline gives CDR1 LGHNT, CDR2 FRNRAP. This CDR3 reads CASGLSVGYTDTQYF. The CDR3 DNA follows: TGTGCTAGTGGTCTGTCCGTGGGGTACACAGATACGCAGTATTTT.

To note about this clone: This CDR3 is also generated by other DNA sequences in the sample. The chain carries TRBV7-9 and TRBJ2-7; possible D gene TRBD1, 5 bases. Trimming removed 4 bases at V and 1 base at J, with 8 bases between. CDR1 is SEHNR and CDR2 is FQNEAQ in the germline V gene (reference sequence). This CDR3 has 13 amino acids. The CDR3 nucleotides read TGTGCCAGCAGCTCCAGACAGTCCTACGAGCAGTACTTC. It specifies CASSSRQSYEQYF.

This clone was counted only a few times. The CDR3 region is CASSTLAGVKMAYEQYF. CDR3 nucleotide sequence: TGTGCCAGCAGTACCCTAGCGGGAGTTAAGATGGCCTACGAGCAGTACTTC. This chain connects TRBV28 to TRBJ2-7, with 10 bases that match TRBD2. The CDR3 has 17 residues. Germline V CDR1 and CDR2: MDHEN, SYDVKM. V lost 5 bases and J lost 2; bases outside the gene matches: 12.

A few counts support this clone. The rearrangement links TRBV4-3 to TRBJ2-7; 9 bases agree with TRBD1. The CDR3 spans 15 residues. Trimming cost V 4 bases and J 4 bases; bases outside gene matches: 8. Germline V lookup: CDR1 LGHNA, CDR2 YSLEER. The CDR3 coding sequence is TGCGCCAGCAGCCGGGGGGACAGGGAAACTTACGAGCAGTACTTC. Translation: CASSRGDRETYEQYF.

This clone was observed a handful of times. This rearrangement joins TRBV5-6 to TRBJ2-1, with 8 bases lining up with TRBD1. The CDR3 loop spans 16 amino acids. CDR1 and CDR2 from the germline V gene are SGHDT and YYEEEE. Germline trimming cut 4 bases from V and 7 bases from J; bases unmatched to any gene: 13. The CDR3 nucleotides read TGTGCCAGCAGCGGTGGACAGGGAAAACCAATTAATGAGCAGTTCTTC. Its translation is CASSGGQGKPINEQFF.

The V call is TRBV7-2, the J call TRBJ1-3, with unresolved D. The germline V gene encodes CDR1 SGHTA and CDR2 FQGNSA. The CDR3 runs to 17 residues. V was pared by 1 base and J by 0 bases, with 13 bases between. The CDR3 DNA sequence: TGTGCCAGCAGCTTAGTTTCAGACGGGAACTCTGGAAACACCATATATTTT. Translation gives CASSLVSDGNSGNTIYF.

In this sample, this clone turned up a few times. The rearrangement joins TRBV28 to TRBJ1-2; D might be TRBD1 (5 bases). Trimming shortened V by 8 bases and J by 3 bases, and 13 bases separated the two germline ends. The germline V gene encodes CDR1 MDHEN and CDR2 SYDVKM. This CDR3 comprises 13 residues. The CDR3 reads CASRQSNHYGYTF. The DNA for the CDR3 is TGTGCCAGCCGACAGAGCAACCACTATGGCTACACCTTC.